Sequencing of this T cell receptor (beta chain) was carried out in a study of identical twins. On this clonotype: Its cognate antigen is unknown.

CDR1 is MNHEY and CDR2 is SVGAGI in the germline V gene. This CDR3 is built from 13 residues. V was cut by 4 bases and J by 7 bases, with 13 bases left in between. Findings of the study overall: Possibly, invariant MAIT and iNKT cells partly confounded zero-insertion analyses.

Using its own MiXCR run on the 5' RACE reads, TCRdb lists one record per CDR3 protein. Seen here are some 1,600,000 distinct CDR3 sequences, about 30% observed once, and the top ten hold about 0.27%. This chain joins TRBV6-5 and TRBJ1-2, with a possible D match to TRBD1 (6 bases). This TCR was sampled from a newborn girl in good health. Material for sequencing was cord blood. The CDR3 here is CASSSRGGGGYTF. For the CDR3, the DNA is TGTGCCAGCAGTTCTAGGGGGGGTGGTGGCTACACCTTC.